The 21 T cell receptor beta chains below all came from one sample that was sequenced in a study of blood T cell repertoires in COVID-19. Sequenced by immunoSEQ multiplex PCR; TCRdb stores in-frame clones only, minus some. The sample lists over 110,000 clones, 65% to 90% occurring once. The sample comprised peripheral blood. These receptors were obtained from a man aged 55 to 70 with active or convalescent COVID-19.

The chain employs TRBV5-1 and TRBJ1-2, with D possibly TRBD1 on 5 matching bases. The CDR3 sequence is 14 residues long. Between the trimmed V and J ends, which lost 0 bases and 2 bases, there was a span of 8 bases. Germline-derived CDR1 and CDR2 are SGHRS and YFSETQ. In nucleotides, the CDR3 is TGCGCCAGCAGCTTGGAGACAGAAAACTATGGCTACACCTTC. This codes for CASSLETENYGYTF.

The chain links TRBV5-1 to TRBJ2-5; 7 positions agree with TRBD2. There are 14 residues in the CDR3. Germline CDR1 reads SGHRS; CDR2 reads YFSETQ. The ends lost 4 bases at V and 5 bases at J; junction bases unmatched: 8. CDR3 in amino acids: CASSHGEGGETQYF. The CDR3 region has the DNA TGCGCCAGCAGCCACGGGGAGGGTGGGGAGACCCAGTACTTC. The whole variable domain, filled in from reference TRBV5-1 and TRBJ2-5, reads KAGVTQTPRYLIKTRGQQVTLSCSPISGHRSVSWYQQTPGQGLQFLFEYFSETQRNKGNFPGRFSGRQFSNSRSEMNVSTLELGDSALYLCASSHGEGGETQYFGPGTRLLVL.

This clone was seen once. The chain recombines TRBV10-1 with TRBJ2-3; D possibly corresponds to TRBD1 (6 bases). Germline CDR1 and CDR2: WNHNN and SYGVQD (reference sequence). The CDR3 has 15 amino acids. The V gene lost 8 bases and the J gene lost 4 bases, with 19 bases spanning the gap. The CDR3 protein is CASADPGDMADTQYF. CDR3 coding DNA: TGCGCCAGCGCGGACCCAGGGGATATGGCAGATACGCAGTATTTT.

The chain joins TRBV6-2 or TRBV6-3 to TRBJ2-2; 7 bases map to TRBD2. The trim removed 6 bases at V and 4 bases at J, leaving 20 bases unmatched. Germline CDR1 MNHEY, CDR2 SVGEGT. The CDR3 is 19 amino acids. The CDR3 DNA sequence: TGTGCCAGCAGCGCTCGTAGGGGAGCGGGGAACTCGGGCACCGGGGAGCTGTTTTTT. It is translated as CASSARRGAGNSGTGELFF.

This CDR3 is CATSDWDSGTSYKTEQFF. CDR3 sequence (DNA): TGTGCCACCAGTGATTGGGACTCCGGGACTAGCTACAAGACTGAGCAGTTCTTC. This chain uses TRBV24-1 with TRBJ2-1, with TRBD2 matching over 9 bases. Germline V gives CDR1 KGHDR, CDR2 SFDVKD. V lost 2 bases, J lost 9 bases, and 16 bases stayed unmatched. The CDR3 has 18 amino acids.

This chain links TRBV28 with TRBJ1-5, with 8 bases that match TRBD1. The CDR3 sequence is 14 residues long. Germline loops: CDR1 MDHEN, CDR2 SYDVKM. Trimming at V came to 6 bases and at J to 3 bases, leaving 4 bases not matched to a gene. CDR3 nucleotide sequence: TGTGCCAGCAGAGTGACAGGGGTCAATCAGCCCCAGCATTTT. It is translated as CASRVTGVNQPQHF.

The CDR3 nucleotides read TGCGCCAGCAGCTACAGGATTTTGGGGTTGAACACTGAAGCTTTCTTT. Protein product: CASSYRILGLNTEAFF. The rearrangement links TRBV5-1 to TRBJ1-1; tentative D call: TRBD1 (5 bases). This CDR3 has 16 amino acids. Germline assignment: CDR1 SGHRS and CDR2 YFSETQ. V was shortened by 3 bases and J by 0 bases, with 15 bases between the two germline ends. Full variable domain (remainder filled in from reference TRBV5-1 and TRBJ1-1): KAGVTQTPRYLIKTRGQQVTLSCSPISGHRSVSWYQQTPGQGLQFLFEYFSETQRNKGNFPGRFSGRQFSNSRSEMNVSTLELGDSALYLCASSYRILGLNTEAFFGQGTRLTVV.

The chain recombines TRBV18 with TRBJ1-1, with D possibly matching TRBD1 (5 bases). The germline V gene has CDR1 KGHSH and CDR2 LQKENI. The germline V and J ends were trimmed by 2 bases and 6 bases, with 13 bases remaining between them. The CDR3 is made up of 14 amino acids. CDR3 bases: TGTGCCAGCTCACCAGCTGCAGGGCCGGCTGAAGCTTTCTTT. It is translated as CASSPAAGPAEAFF.

This clone was detected only once. The V gene is TRBV15, the J gene TRBJ1-1, with 7 bases that match TRBD1. Germline values: CDR1 LNHNV, CDR2 YYDKDF (reference sequence). The J segment lost 2 bases and the V segment lost 0 bases, leaving 12 bases of the junction unmatched. This CDR3 comprises 18 residues. The CDR3 is CATSRDRLQGTTNTEAFF. The DNA of the CDR3 is TGTGCCACCAGCAGAGATCGTTTACAGGGGACAACTAACACTGAAGCTTTCTTT.

The V and J genes are TRBV29-1 and TRBJ1-5; weak D call: TRBD1 (6 bases). Trimming removed 6 bases from V and 1 base from J, with 10 bases in between. This CDR3 contains 13 residues. Germline values: CDR1 SQVTM, CDR2 ANQGSEA. The CDR3 region is CSVGDTSNQPQHF. The DNA for the CDR3 is TGCAGCGTCGGGGACACCAGCAATCAGCCCCAGCATTTT.

This chain connects TRBV3-1 (or the pseudogene TRBV3-2) to TRBJ1-3, with D unclear. This CDR3 has 14 residues. CDR1 and CDR2 (germline): LGHDT, YNNKEL (reference sequence). Trimming removed 1 base from V and 8 bases from J, with 12 bases in between. CDR3 amino acids: CASSQGAGPDTIYF. CDR3 bases: TGTGCCAGCAGCCAAGGTGCTGGGCCGGACACCATATATTTT.

The CDR3 sequence is CASSKNRQGWTEAFF. The CDR3 DNA reads as TGTGCCAGCTCGAAGAACCGACAGGGGTGGACTGAAGCTTTCTTT. The chain is built from TRBV27 and TRBJ1-1; 8 positions agree with TRBD1. This CDR3 is 15 amino acids long. V lost 8 bases, J lost 5 bases, and 13 bases stayed unmatched. Germline-derived CDR1 and CDR2 are MNHEY and SMNVEV (reference sequence).

The chain employs TRBV11-2 and TRBJ2-2; D might be TRBD2 (6 bases). The CDR3 sequence is 14 residues long. Trimming took 2 bases from V and 7 from J, leaving 11 bases between them. CDR1 SGHAT and CDR2 FQNNGV come from the germline V gene. CDR3 DNA: TGTGCCAGCAGCTTAAACCGGGGAGGCGGGGAGCTGTTTTTT. It specifies CASSLNRGGGELFF.

V gene TRBV18 combines with J gene TRBJ1-5, with a possible D match to TRBD1 (6 bases). CDR3 length: 21 residues. Germline V lookup: CDR1 KGHSH, CDR2 LQKENI. V was cut by 2 bases and J by 0 bases, with 26 bases left in between. The CDR3 DNA follows: TGTGCCAGCTCACCAATTTCCCTAAGCGGACAGTCAGTTTATAGCAATCAGCCCCAGCATTTT. Protein product: CASSPISLSGQSVYSNQPQHF.

The CDR3 coding sequence is TGCGCCAGCAGCCAAGATCGGGGGAGAGCCTCGAATGAAAAACTGTTTTTT. It codes for CASSQDRGRASNEKLFF. J is TRBJ1-4 and V is TRBV4-1, with a possible D match to TRBD1 (5 bases). Germline V gene data show CDR1 as MGHRA and CDR2 as YSYEKL. V was clipped by 0 bases and J by 5 bases, with 16 bases between them. The length of the CDR3 is 17 residues.

J is TRBJ2-3 and V is TRBV5-6, with D perhaps TRBD1 (6 bases). Trimming shortened V by 2 bases and J by 1 base, and 11 bases separated the two germline ends. This CDR3 comprises 15 residues. Germline loops: CDR1 SGHDT, CDR2 YYEEEE. The CDR3 sequence: CASSLRAGGTDTQYF. The CDR3 DNA is TGTGCCAGCAGCTTAAGGGCAGGGGGCACAGATACGCAGTATTTT.

The gene calls are TRBV29-1 and TRBJ2-1; TRBD2 agrees at 7 bases. CDR3 length: 12 residues. J was trimmed by 0 bases and V by 8 bases; bases with no gene match: 1. Germline V lookup: CDR1 SQVTM, CDR2 ANQGSEA. The CDR3 spells CSSGISYNEQFF. The CDR3 nucleotides are TGCAGCAGCGGGATCTCCTACAATGAGCAGTTCTTC.

The J gene is TRBJ1-1, the V gene TRBV3-1 (or the pseudogene TRBV3-2); 8 bases are shared with TRBD1. V lost 4 bases, J lost 7 bases, and 14 bases stayed unmatched. CDR1 and CDR2 from the germline V gene are LGHDT and YNNKEL (reference sequence). The CDR3 runs 16 residues. The CDR3 nucleotides are TGTGCCAGCAGCCTCAGCGCGTTCAGGGGGCTTGGTGAAGCTTTCTTT. This encodes CASSLSAFRGLGEAFF.

The CDR3 loop is CASSSGRNTEAFF. CDR3 coding DNA: TGTGCCAGCTCAAGCGGGAGGAACACTGAAGCTTTCTTT. This chain connects TRBV18 to TRBJ1-1; D is unclear. The CDR3 length is 13 residues. Germline CDR1 KGHSH, CDR2 LQKENI. Trimming removed 5 bases from V and 1 base from J, with 8 bases in between.

The V gene is TRBV24-1, the J gene TRBJ1-5, with unresolved D. The germline CDR1 and CDR2 sequences are KGHDR and SFDVKD. The V end lost 4 bases, the J end lost 4 bases, and 13 bases lay between the germline ends. This CDR3 region has 15 residues. The CDR3 nucleotides are TGTGCCACCAGTGACAACCTAGAGAGTAATCAGCCCCAGCATTTT. Residues: CATSDNLESNQPQHF.

The chain links TRBV7-9 to TRBJ2-3; D is perhaps TRBD1 or TRBD2 (5 bases each). V lost 7 bases to trimming and J lost 0 bases, with 11 bases between them. Germline values: CDR1 SEHNR, CDR2 FQNEAQ (reference sequence). The CDR3 consists of 14 residues. Written as DNA, the CDR3 is TGTGCCAGCACGGGGCAGGCCAGCACAGATACGCAGTATTTT. Its translation is CASTGQASTDTQYF.